The 17 T cell receptor beta chains below all came from one sample that was sequenced in a study of CD8+CD57+ T cells in acquired aplastic anemia. Genomic DNA was employed as the template in profiling TCR beta VDJ and CDR3. TCRdb used MiXCR to reprocess the reads, holding one entry per CDR3 protein. The repertoire consists of more than 150,000 distinct CDR3 sequences, with around 45% occurring once and the leading ten covering approximately 9.7%. The patients chosen for sequencing had shown expansion of CD8+CD57+ cells (detected by flow cytometry). The sample was sorted CD4+, CD8+, or CD8+CD57+ T cells (not recorded which) from PBMCs. These receptors were taken from a human donor with aplastic anemia.

The sample holds many counts of this clonotype. This chain joins TRBV7-9 and TRBJ2-5; 7 bases agree with TRBD2. Trimming took 1 base from V and 2 from J; bases not matched to a gene: 10. Germline V gives CDR1 SEHNR, CDR2 FQNEAQ (reference sequence). The CDR3 totals 17 residues. The CDR3 reads CASSLGIGDYRQETQYF. In nucleotides, the CDR3 is TGTGCCAGCAGCTTAGGAATAGGGGACTACAGACAAGAGACCCAGTACTTC. Drawing the rest from reference TRBV7-9 and TRBJ2-5, the complete variable domain is DTGVSQNPRHKITKRGQNVTFRCDPISEHNRLYWYRQTLGQGPEFLTYFQNEAQLEKSRLLSDRFSAERPKGSFSTLEIQRTEQGDSAMYLCASSLGIGDYRQETQYFGPGTRLLVL.

The chain couples TRBV20-1 to TRBJ2-7; D unclear. The CDR3 is made up of 12 amino acids. Deletions cut 6 bases from V and 7 bases from J, with 16 bases between. Germline V gene data show CDR1 as DFQATT and CDR2 as SNEGSKA (reference sequence). The CDR3 DNA sequence: TGCAGTGCCATTGTCAGCGAGAAGGAGCAGTACTTC. Translated: CSAIVSEKEQYF.

This clonotype was seen ten or more times. The chain has TRBV5-4 and TRBJ2-1; TRBD2 might be the D (6 bases). CDR3 length: 13 residues. V was cut by 5 bases and J by 3 bases, with 9 bases left in between. Germline CDR1 is SGHNT and CDR2 is YYREEE (reference sequence). The CDR3 loop reads CASRGGNYNEQFF. Written as DNA, the CDR3 is TGTGCCAGCAGGGGCGGGAACTACAATGAGCAGTTCTTC.

The chain uses TRBV11-2 and TRBJ2-1; 8 bases are a match to TRBD2. V gave up 1 base and J gave up 6 bases; unmatched junction bases: 2. From germline, CDR1 is SGHAT and CDR2 FQNNGV. The CDR3 contains 14 residues. This CDR3 is CASSLGGGFNEQFF. For the CDR3, the DNA is TGTGCCAGCAGCTTAGGCGGGGGGTTCAATGAGCAGTTCTTC.

This clonotype was counted at least ten times. V is TRBV7-9 and J is TRBJ1-1; D gene ambiguous. The CDR3 is 15 amino acids. CDR1 SEHNR and CDR2 FQNEAQ come from the germline V gene (reference sequence). The V and J ends lost 5 bases and 1 base respectively, with 14 bases between them. The CDR3 DNA is TGTGCCAGCAGCCCCCTACTAGCACAGAACACTGAAGCTTTCTTT. It yields the protein CASSPLLAQNTEAFF.

This clonotype has a count of ten or more. The rearrangement joins TRBV2 to TRBJ1-2; 10 bases match TRBD1. There are 15 residues in the CDR3. The ends lost 7 bases at V and 1 base at J; junction bases unmatched: 6. Per the germline V gene, CDR1 is SNHLY and CDR2 is FYNNEI. CDR3 sequence reads: CASKTGQGFNYGYTF. CDR3 in DNA: TGTGCCAGCAAAACGGGACAGGGGTTTAACTATGGCTACACCTTC.

V and J are TRBV7-9 and TRBJ1-1; D is unresolved. Germline CDR1 and CDR2: SEHNR and FQNEAQ (reference sequence). The CDR3 is 14 residues long. V shed 4 bases and J shed 9 bases, with 18 bases lying between them. As DNA, the CDR3 is TGTGCCAGCAGCTCCAATGGTCAAGGACCTAAAGCTTTCTTT. This sequence encodes CASSSNGQGPKAFF. The full variable domain, in which reference TRBV7-9 and TRBJ1-1 provide the parts outside the CDR3, is DTGVSQNPRHKITKRGQNVTFRCDPISEHNRLYWYRQTLGQGPEFLTYFQNEAQLEKSRLLSDRFSAERPKGSFSTLEIQRTEQGDSAMYLCASSSNGQGPKAFFGQGTRLTVV.

This rearrangement joins TRBV9 to TRBJ2-5; 8 bases agree with TRBD1. The junction had 14 bases not matched to a gene; V was cut back by 4 bases and J by 6 bases. The CDR3 loop spans 16 amino acids. Germline assignment: CDR1 SGDLS and CDR2 YYNGEE. The CDR3 DNA follows: TGTGCCAGCAGCTTAACGGCGGCAGGGGGCAAGAAGACCCAGTACTTC. Encoded protein: CASSLTAAGGKKTQYF. Based on the CDR3 plus reference TRBV9 and TRBJ2-5, the full variable domain is DSGVTQTPKHLITATGQRVTLRCSPRSGDLSVYWYQQSLDQGLQFLIQYYNGEERAKGNILERFSAQQFPDLHSELNLSSLELGDSALYFCASSLTAAGGKKTQYFGPGTRLLVL.

This clonotype was seen a handful of times. V usage is TRBV2 and J usage is TRBJ2-6, with a tentative D call TRBD2 (6 bases). The CDR3 runs 15 residues. Per germline, CDR1 SNHLY and CDR2 FYNNEI. Trimming stripped 7 bases from V and 8 bases from J, with 18 bases between. CDR3 loop: CASIRAGPWSNVLTF. The CDR3, as DNA: TGTGCCAGCATAAGGGCGGGACCGTGGTCCAACGTCCTGACTTTC.

The CDR3 sequence is CASSLTTGNSPLHF. CDR3 coding DNA: TGTGCCAGCAGCTTGACGACCGGGAACTCACCCCTCCACTTT. The chain combines TRBV11-2 with TRBJ1-6; D is unresolved. The CDR3 extends over 14 amino acids. Trimming took off 3 bases at V and 10 bases at J, with 13 bases between the two ends. The germline V gene has CDR1 SGHAT and CDR2 FQNNGV.

In this sample, this clonotype turned up a few times. The rearrangement joins TRBV6-1 to TRBJ2-1; D is ambiguous. The germline V gene encodes CDR1 MNHNS and CDR2 SASEGT. Trimming took 6 bases from V and 0 from J, leaving 15 bases between them. This CDR3 has 16 amino acids. This CDR3 reads CASSQAGESSYNEQFF. CDR3 DNA: TGTGCCAGCAGCCAAGCTGGGGAAAGCTCCTACAATGAGCAGTTCTTC.

The chain employs TRBV20-1 and TRBJ2-1; 10 nucleotides match TRBD2. The germline V gene encodes CDR1 DFQATT and CDR2 SNEGSKA (reference sequence). The CDR3 runs 15 residues. V gave up 2 bases and J gave up 8 bases; unmatched junction bases: 9. The chain's CDR3 is CSARLGLAGVHEQFF. DNA for the CDR3: TGCAGTGCTAGACTAGGCCTAGCGGGGGTGCATGAGCAGTTCTTC.

This clonotype came up a few times. This chain connects TRBV10-3 to TRBJ1-5; no firm D call. V lost 3 bases to trimming and J lost 6 bases, with 18 bases between them. From germline, CDR1 is ENHRY and CDR2 SYGVKD. This CDR3 has 16 amino acids. CDR3 region: CAISESGPTNGQPQHF. In DNA, the CDR3 is TGTGCCATCAGTGAAAGTGGCCCGACTAATGGTCAGCCCCAGCATTTT.

This clonotype was counted at least ten times. V gene TRBV10-3 combines with J gene TRBJ2-1; 13 nucleotides line up with TRBD2. The CDR3 length is 15 residues. CDR1 is ENHRY, CDR2 SYGVKD, per germline. The trim removed 3 bases at V and 10 bases at J, leaving 6 bases unmatched. CDR3 loop: CAISDRTSGSREQFF. CDR3 nucleotide sequence: TGTGCCATCAGTGATAGGACTAGCGGGAGCCGGGAGCAGTTCTTC.

This sequence joins TRBV5-1 and TRBJ2-1, with D perhaps matching TRBD1 or TRBD2 (7 bases each). CDR3 size: 15 residues. Trimming pared 4 bases from V and 6 bases from J, leaving 17 bases between. The germline V gene encodes CDR1 SGHRS and CDR2 YFSETQ. The DNA for the CDR3 is TGCGCCAGCAGCCAGGGGGGGCGGTTCGGCAATGAGCAGTTCTTC. Its translation is CASSQGGRFGNEQFF.

CDR3 amino acids: CSARDQGTDTQYF. CDR3 coding DNA: TGCAGTGCTAGGGACCAGGGCACAGATACGCAGTATTTT. The J gene is TRBJ2-3, the V gene TRBV20-1; D is ambiguous. This CDR3 region has 13 residues. V lost 3 bases and J 1 base, leaving 8 bases between the germline ends. The germline gives CDR1 DFQATT, CDR2 SNEGSKA (reference sequence).

The chain employs TRBV2 and TRBJ2-1; either TRBD1 or TRBD2 may fit D (5 bases each). The germline V gene encodes CDR1 SNHLY and CDR2 FYNNEI. Deletions cut 10 bases from V and 3 bases from J, with 13 bases between. This CDR3 is built from 13 residues. CDR3 nucleotides: TGTGCCACCCTCGGGGCAGTCTACAATGAGCAGTTCTTC. This codes for CATLGAVYNEQFF. The full variable domain, its missing parts supplied by reference TRBV2 and TRBJ2-1, is EPEVTQTPSHQVTQMGQEVILRCVPISNHLYFYWYRQILGQKVEFLVSFYNNEISEKSEIFDDQFSVERPDGSNFTLKIRSTKLEDSAMYFCATLGAVYNEQFFGPGTRLTVL.